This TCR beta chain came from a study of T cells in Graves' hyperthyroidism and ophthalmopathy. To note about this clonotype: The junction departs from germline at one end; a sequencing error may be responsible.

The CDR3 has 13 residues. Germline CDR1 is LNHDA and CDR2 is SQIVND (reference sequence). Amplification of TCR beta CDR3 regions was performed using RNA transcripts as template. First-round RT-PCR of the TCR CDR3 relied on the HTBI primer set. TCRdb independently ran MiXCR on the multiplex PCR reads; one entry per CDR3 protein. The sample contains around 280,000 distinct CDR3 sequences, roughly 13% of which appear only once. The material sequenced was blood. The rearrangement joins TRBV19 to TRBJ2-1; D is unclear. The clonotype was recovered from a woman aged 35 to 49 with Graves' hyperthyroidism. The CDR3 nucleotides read TGTGCCGGTAGTACATTTCAAGTCAATGAGCAGTTCTTC. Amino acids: CAGSTFQVNEQFF. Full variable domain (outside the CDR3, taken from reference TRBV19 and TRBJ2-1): DGGITQSPKYLFRKEGQNVTLSCEQNLNHDAMYWYRQDPGQGLRLIYYSQIVNDFQKGDIAEGYSVSREKKESFPLTVTSAQKNPTAFYLCAGSTFQVNEQFFGPGTRLTVL.